The present T cell receptor beta chain was sequenced within a study of T cell responses to AZD1222 COVID-19 vaccine. Whole-study findings and limits: With two AZD1222 doses given, Spike-specific TCR breadth and depth both rose. There were mostly white British donors and more females than males, and clonal diversity was possibly underestimated. Nearly half of the spike-specific TCRs reportedly recognize variant regions that carry no mutations.

On this clone: The antigen is undetermined.

The CDR3 is 14 residues long. The germline V gene encodes CDR1 SNHLY and CDR2 FYNNEI. Trimming cost V 3 bases and J 1 base, with 7 bases left between them. The assay was immunoSEQ multiplex PCR, and TCRdb's table has in-frame clones only and misses some. The sample holds tens of thousands of clones, about 85% seen once. This chain links TRBV2 with TRBJ1-5; D is unresolved. The material was peripheral blood, obtained 28 days after the second AZD1222 dose. This TCR derives from an adult who received the AZD1222 COVID-19 vaccine. Here the CDR3 reads CASSEGLSNQPQHF. DNA of the CDR3: TGTGCCAGCAGTGAGGGTTTGAGCAATCAGCCCCAGCATTTT.